The source of this T cell receptor (beta chain) is a study of CD8 T cells in Susac syndrome. The wider study: Five or six sequenced Susac syndrome patients had clinically active disease, while eight were in remission. Patients with Susac syndrome were therapy-naive, on corticosteroids, or on intravenous immunoglobulin alone at the time that blood was drawn.

An input of about 0.45 to 1 ug of RNA was subjected to reverse transcription using random hexamers. Using its own MiXCR run on the immunoSEQ multiplex PCR reads, TCRdb lists one record per CDR3 protein. This table holds around 110,000 distinct CDR3 sequences, approximately 94% found once. Isolation of CD8+ and CD4+ T cells was performed negatively, whereas enrichment of TEMRA cells was done by FACS. The germline CDR1 and CDR2 sequences are SGHAT and FQNNGV. This CDR3 is built from 12 residues. Trimming cost V 3 bases and J 7 bases, with 9 bases left between them. Input material: CD8+ T cells from PBMCs. This chain links TRBV11-2 with TRBJ1-1; no definite D call. This receptor was identified in a human donor with Susac syndrome. The CDR3 region has the DNA TGTGCCAGCAGCTTTAGCAGTGGTGAAGCTTTCTTT. The encoded protein is CASSFSSGEAFF.